The clone carrying this T cell receptor beta chain has just a few counts. The CDR3 loop spans 17 amino acids. Losses at the gene ends were 2 bases for V and 0 bases for J; bases not matched to a gene: 3. Germline loops: CDR1 LGHNA, CDR2 YNFKEQ. Using immunoSEQ multiplex PCR, the repertoire was profiled, and TCRdb retains in-frame clones only, with some absent. Altogether tens of thousands of clones are present, over 75% being singletons, with the ten largest covering about 20%. This sample stems from a study of OX40 agonist ivuxolimab in advanced cancers. The sample was CD4+ or CD8+ T cells sorted from blood, taken in a trial of the OX40 agonist ivuxolimab. The receptor was isolated from an adult with an advanced solid tumor such as melanoma, head and neck, liver or kidney cancer. This rearrangement joins TRBV4-2 to TRBJ2-7; TRBD2 matches 14 bases. CDR3 region: CASSQTGTSGGSYEQYF. The DNA for the CDR3 is TGTGCCAGCAGCCAAACAGGGACTAGCGGGGGCTCCTACGAGCAGTACTTC.